One sample yielded the 28 T cell receptor beta chains listed below, sequenced in a study of Graves' ophthalmopathy and Graves' hyperthyroidism listed by TCRdb under 2018. Sequencing relied on an Illumina HiSeq 2000. For repertoire sequencing, the TCR beta CDR3 regions were amplified from RNA transcripts. HTBI primers and the Qiagen OneStep RT-PCR kit were used in a first-round RT-PCR, which was followed by a second-round multiplex PCR, size selection and purification. TCRdb's own reprocessing of the public reads used fastp at Q25 and MiXCR and kept productive beta chains. Each entry is one CDR3 protein sequence, shown with its most common DNA and genes. The sample table contains some 410,000 distinct CDR3 sequences; only one count was recorded for under 25% of them. The top ten hold roughly 3.2% of the sample. Sequencing was carried out using peripheral blood. Receptors were obtained from a woman between 18 and 30 years old with stable Graves' hyperthyroidism. Donor details come from another sample of the same person, matched by shared clones.

As regards this clonotype: This CDR3 is missing its conserved last phenylalanine or tryptophan, likely due to a read error. It is unclear where the CDR3 begins or ends on the DNA, so no DNA is shown, and the CDR3 is as TCRdb lists it. V and J are TRBV6-1 and TRBJ2-7; the DNA was not compared with TRBD1, the D call given in the table. Counting both end residues, the CDR3 totals 10 amino acids. Germline CDR1 is MNHNS and CDR2 is SASEGT. CDR3 residues: CASSRTALWL.

This clonotype has at least ten counts. The V call is TRBV12-3 or TRBV12-4, the J call TRBJ2-2; 9 bases are shared with TRBD2. J gave up 5 bases and V 4 bases, and 8 bases lay outside the gene matches. The CDR3 loop spans 16 amino acids. The CDR3 is CASSSLAGDWTGELFF. CDR3 coding DNA: TGTGCCAGCAGTTCATTAGCGGGAGATTGGACCGGGGAGCTGTTTTTT.

The chain links TRBV6-1 to TRBJ1-2; D uncertain. V was shortened by 6 bases and J by 8 bases, with 22 bases between the two germline ends. The CDR3 is 15 residues long. Germline CDR1 is MNHNS and CDR2 is SASEGT. In DNA, the CDR3 is TGTGCCAGCAGACGACCGGGGAGGGCCGCTCTCGGCTACACCTTC. Protein sequence: CASRRPGRAALGYTF.

Note on this clonotype: One end of the junction fails to match germline, which may point to a read error. CDR3 amino acids: CASSAGQNTEAFF. CDR3 nucleotides: TGCGCCAGCAGCGCCGGGCAGAACACTGAAGCTTTCTTT. V is TRBV7-2 and J is TRBJ1-1; D gene unclear. Germline values: CDR1 SGHTA, CDR2 FQGNSA. The CDR3 runs to 13 residues.

This clonotype was observed many times. V is TRBV6-5 and J is TRBJ2-5, with D maybe TRBD1 (5 bases). Trimming pared 6 bases from V and 3 bases from J, leaving 17 bases between. The CDR3 spans 15 residues. The germline V gene has CDR1 MNHEY and CDR2 SVGAGI. CDR3 residues: CASSYAGRGEETQYF. The CDR3 bases are TGTGCCAGCAGCTACGCTGGTAGGGGCGAAGAGACCCAGTACTTC.

This clonotype was seen many times. The V and J genes are TRBV7-9 and TRBJ2-7; D ambiguous. CDR1 is SEHNR, CDR2 FQNEAQ, per germline (reference sequence). V was clipped by 6 bases and J by 2 bases, with 8 bases between them. CDR3 size: 12 residues. Here the CDR3 reads CASSRATYEQYF. CDR3 coding DNA: TGTGCCAGCAGTCGGGCTACCTACGAGCAGTACTTC. The full variable domain, completed using reference TRBV7-9 and TRBJ2-7, is DTGVSQNPRHKITKRGQNVTFRCDPISEHNRLYWYRQTLGQGPEFLTYFQNEAQLEKSRLLSDRFSAERPKGSFSTLEIQRTEQGDSAMYLCASSRATYEQYFGPGTRLTVT.

CDR3 region: CSGRRGSEQYF. The CDR3 DNA sequence: TGCAGCGGAAGGCGGGGGAGCGAGCAGTACTTC. The chain joins TRBV29-1 to TRBJ2-7; 7 nucleotides match TRBD2. The V and J ends lost 7 bases and 6 bases, in that order; junction bases with no gene match: 6. Germline V CDR1 and CDR2: SQVTM, ANQGSEA. The CDR3 consists of 11 residues.

V and J are TRBV6-5 and TRBJ1-5; D unclear. The CDR3 runs 13 residues. Germline loops: CDR1 MNHEY, CDR2 SVGAGI. V lost 4 bases to trimming and J lost 3 bases, with 7 bases between them. The chain's CDR3 is CASSFDTNQPQHF. CDR3 nucleotides: TGTGCCAGCAGTTTCGACACCAATCAGCCCCAGCATTTT.

This clonotype appeared a few times. Possible read error: a much larger clone is one base away. This chain uses TRBV4-2 with TRBJ2-7; 8 bases agree with TRBD1. V dropped 0 bases and J dropped 10; count of bases not matched to a gene: 11. The CDR3 length is 15 residues. Germline lookup yields CDR1 LGHNA and CDR2 YNFKEQ. CDR3 residues: CASSQDRGQGRSQYF. For the CDR3, the DNA is TGTGCCAGCAGCCAAGATCGAGGACAGGGCCGTAGCCAGTACTTC.

At least ten counts were recorded for this clonotype. V gene TRBV6-5 combines with J gene TRBJ1-1, with 7 bases fitting TRBD1. Trimming removed 4 bases from V and 0 bases from J; junction bases left unmatched: 5. The CDR3 has 15 amino acids. Germline V gene data show CDR1 as MNHEY and CDR2 as SVGAGI. The CDR3: CASSFETGMNTEAFF. The CDR3 region has the DNA TGTGCCAGCAGTTTTGAGACAGGGATGAACACTGAAGCTTTCTTT.

The rearrangement joins TRBV27 to TRBJ2-7; the D is unclear. CDR1 and CDR2 (germline): MNHEY, SMNVEV (reference sequence). This CDR3 spans 14 amino acids. V was shortened by 4 bases and J by 6 bases, with 16 bases between the two germline ends. The chain's CDR3 is CASSSLLDSGEQYF. The CDR3 DNA follows: TGTGCCAGCAGTTCCCTCCTAGATTCCGGCGAGCAGTACTTC.

This chain uses TRBV12-3 or TRBV12-4 with TRBJ2-5; the D is unclear. V dropped 3 bases and J dropped 7 bases, with 12 bases sitting between them. This CDR3 has 13 residues. The CDR3 DNA sequence: TGTGCCAGCAGTTTGACACCACCGGGGACCCAGTACTTC. Residues: CASSLTPPGTQYF.

The table lists this clonotype with many counts. The chain uses TRBV19 and TRBJ1-5, with no clear D. V lost 4 bases and J lost 6, with 7 bases in between. The CDR3 has 12 amino acids. The germline V gene has CDR1 LNHDA and CDR2 SQIVND (reference sequence). The CDR3 loop reads CASSNEGQPQHF. The CDR3 nucleotides read TGTGCCAGTAGTAATGAGGGTCAGCCCCAGCATTTT.

V is TRBV6-2 or TRBV6-3 and J is TRBJ2-7; 10 nucleotides align to TRBD1. There are 15 residues in the CDR3. Per germline, CDR1 MNHEY and CDR2 SVGEGT. V gave up 5 bases and J gave up 3 bases; unmatched junction bases: 7. In nucleotides, the CDR3 is TGTGCCAGCAGTAACTACGGGACAGGGGTCTACGAGCAGTACTTC. Amino acids: CASSNYGTGVYEQYF.

The table lists this clonotype with many counts. This chain joins TRBV4-3 and TRBJ2-7; D is undetermined. The CDR3 spans 14 residues. Trimming took 1 base from V and 2 from J, leaving 9 bases between them. CDR1 is LGHNA and CDR2 is YSLEER in the germline V gene. The CDR3 nucleotides are TGCGCCAGCAGCCAAGTCCACTCAACCTACGAGCAGTACTTC. Translated, it gives CASSQVHSTYEQYF.

This clonotype was counted many times. CDR3 nucleotides: TGCAGCGTCGAGGGACTAGCGGCCCAAGGAGGCTACGAGCAGTACTTC. It codes for CSVEGLAAQGGYEQYF. V usage is TRBV29-1 and J usage is TRBJ2-7; 11 positions agree with TRBD2. V lost 6 bases to trimming and J lost 3 bases; unmatched junction nucleotides: 13. This CDR3 has 16 amino acids. Germline CDR1 reads SQVTM; CDR2 reads ANQGSEA.

This clonotype was counted ten times or more. The rearrangement uses TRBV6-5 and TRBJ1-1; D is unclear. Germline CDR1 MNHEY, CDR2 SVGAGI. The V gene lost 2 bases and the J gene lost 6 bases, with 13 bases spanning the gap. This CDR3 spans 14 amino acids. CDR3 sequence (DNA): TGTGCCAGCAGTTACGGGAACGTGTGGGCTGAAGCTTTCTTT. Its protein is CASSYGNVWAEAFF.

This clonotype showed up many times. This sequence may be a read error, since a much larger clone differs from it by one base. V is TRBV7-3 and J is TRBJ2-5, with 10 bases that match TRBD1. CDR3 size: 15 residues. After removal of 2 bases from V and 5 bases from J, the junction contained 5 bases not matched to a gene. Germline V gene sequence: CDR1 SGHTA, CDR2 FQGTGA. CDR3 coding DNA: TGTGCCAGCAGCTTACCGGGACAGGGGTTGGAGACCCAGTACTTC. Translation: CASSLPGQGLETQYF. Based on the CDR3 plus reference TRBV7-3 and TRBJ2-5, the full variable domain is GAGVSQTPSNKVTEKGKYVELRCDPISGHTALYWYRQSLGQGPEFLIYFQGTGAADDSGLPNDRFFAVRPEGSVSTLKIQRTERGDSAVYLCASSLPGQGLETQYFGPGTRLLVL.

The rearrangement uses TRBV11-2 and TRBJ2-5; D gene ambiguous. Germline V CDR1 and CDR2: SGHAT, FQNNGV. The CDR3 length is 15 residues. The V and J ends lost 5 bases and 1 base respectively, with 14 bases between them. The CDR3 protein is CASSARPGPQETQYF. The CDR3 nucleotides read TGTGCCAGCAGCGCGAGGCCCGGGCCCCAAGAGACCCAGTACTTC. The full variable domain, its missing parts supplied by reference TRBV11-2 and TRBJ2-5, is EAGVAQSPRYKIIEKRQSVAFWCNPISGHATLYWYQQILGQGPKLLIQFQNNGVVDDSQLPKDRFSAERLKGVDSTLKIQPAKLEDSAVYLCASSARPGPQETQYFGPGTRLLVL.

This clonotype was recorded at least ten times. This chain joins TRBV7-3 and TRBJ1-3; 8 bases agree with TRBD1. CDR3 length: 16 residues. CDR1 and CDR2 from the germline V gene are SGHTA and FQGTGA. With V trimmed by 5 bases and J by 0 bases, 6 bases remained unmatched. In DNA form, the CDR3 reads TGTGCCAGCAGCCTCGGGACAGGTGTCTCTGGAAACACCATATATTTT. It codes for CASSLGTGVSGNTIYF.

This chain connects TRBV12-3 or TRBV12-4 to TRBJ1-1; D is undetermined. This CDR3 is 13 amino acids long. Trimming pared 7 bases from V and 12 bases from J, leaving 21 bases between. This CDR3 reads CASTASPSMVSFF. DNA of the CDR3: TGTGCCAGCACCGCATCTCCGTCCATGGTATCTTTCTTT.

This chain links TRBV28 with TRBJ2-4, with 8 nucleotides matching TRBD1. The CDR3 has 17 amino acids. The V gene's germline CDR1 is MDHEN and CDR2 SYDVKM. With V trimmed by 6 bases and J by 2 bases, 12 bases remained unmatched. The chain's CDR3 is CASREDRGRFSKNIQYF. CDR3 in DNA: TGTGCCAGCAGGGAAGACAGGGGACGGTTCTCCAAAAACATTCAGTACTTC.

The V and J genes are TRBV30 and TRBJ1-1; 8 bases match TRBD1. The V gene end was trimmed by 0 bases and the J gene end by 7 bases; junction bases not matched to a gene: 4. This CDR3 is built from 13 residues. Germline-derived CDR1 and CDR2 are GTSNPN and SVGIG (reference sequence). The CDR3 reads CAWSVHDRGEAFF. The CDR3 DNA reads TGTGCCTGGAGTGTACACGACAGGGGTGAAGCTTTCTTT.

This clonotype showed up many times. This sequence joins TRBV6-2 or TRBV6-3 and TRBJ2-3, with D possibly TRBD2 on 6 matching bases. V lost 2 bases and J 4 bases, leaving 13 bases between the germline ends. Per germline, CDR1 MNHEY and CDR2 SVGEGT. CDR3 length: 15 residues. CDR3 nucleotide sequence: TGTGCCAGCAGTTACAACGGGGGTGCAGCAGATACGCAGTATTTT. Translation gives CASSYNGGAADTQYF.

This clonotype has at least ten counts. The gene calls are TRBV11-2 and TRBJ2-5; no clear D gene. The CDR3 has 14 residues. Trimming took 5 bases from V and 5 from J, leaving 15 bases between them. Germline CDR1 reads SGHAT; CDR2 reads FQNNGV. The chain's CDR3 is CASSGSYLGETQYF. CDR3 nucleotide sequence: TGTGCCAGCAGCGGGTCCTACCTCGGGGAGACCCAGTACTTC.

This chain links TRBV4-1 with TRBJ2-4; 7 nucleotides agree with TRBD1. The length of the CDR3 is 16 residues. Germline assignment: CDR1 MGHRA and CDR2 YSYEKL. The V and J ends lost 1 base and 0 bases, in that order; junction bases with no gene match: 3. CDR3 DNA sequence: TGCGCCAGCAGCCAAGCGACAGGGTTAGCCAAAAACATTCAGTACTTC. This sequence encodes CASSQATGLAKNIQYF.

This chain links TRBV4-1 with TRBJ2-7, with D unclear. Germline CDR1 is MGHRA and CDR2 is YSYEKL. The CDR3 is 14 amino acids. V was trimmed by 3 bases and J by 6 bases, leaving 15 bases between them. DNA of the CDR3: TGCGCCAGCAGCCATGGGGTAGATCCCCTCGAGCAGTACTTC. Protein product: CASSHGVDPLEQYF.

The genes are TRBV6-1 and TRBJ2-5; 7 bases align to TRBD2. CDR3 length: 14 amino acids. With V trimmed by 0 bases and J by 4 bases, 2 bases remained unmatched. Looked up from germline, CDR1 is MNHNS and CDR2 is SASEGT. DNA of the CDR3: TGTGCCAGCAGTGAAGCAACGGGAGGAGAGACCCAGTACTTC. Translated, it gives CASSEATGGETQYF.